The entry that follows covers one TCR beta chain sequence. MiXCR, run by TCRdb on the 5' RACE reads, gives a single entry per CDR3 protein. Here the sample spans 250,000 or so distinct CDR3 sequences, 15% to 20% being singletons. The sample comes from a study of CD8 T cells in ankylosing spondylitis. CDR3 length: 14 amino acids. The V and J ends lost 1 base and 5 bases respectively, with 11 bases between them. Germline V gene sequence: CDR1 LGHNA, CDR2 YSLEER. The source of this sequence is a male donor with ankylosing spondylitis or in good health (not recorded which). The sample was blood, either unsorted or a sorted T cell fraction (not recorded which). The chain is built from TRBV4-3 and TRBJ1-2, with D hard to call. As DNA, the CDR3 is TGCGCCAGCAGCCAAGCCCAAAATCCTTATGGCTACACCTTC. It is translated as CASSQAQNPYGYTF.